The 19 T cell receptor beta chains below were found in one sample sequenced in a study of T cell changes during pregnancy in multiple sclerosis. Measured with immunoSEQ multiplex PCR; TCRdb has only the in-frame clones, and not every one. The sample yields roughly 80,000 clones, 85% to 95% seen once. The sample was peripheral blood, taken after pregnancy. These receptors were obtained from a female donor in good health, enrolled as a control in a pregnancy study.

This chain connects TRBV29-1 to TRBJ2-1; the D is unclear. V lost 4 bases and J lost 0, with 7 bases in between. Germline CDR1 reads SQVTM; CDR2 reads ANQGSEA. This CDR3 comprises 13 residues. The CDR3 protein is CSVGLSSYNEQFF. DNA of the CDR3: TGCAGCGTTGGACTGAGCTCCTACAATGAGCAGTTCTTC.

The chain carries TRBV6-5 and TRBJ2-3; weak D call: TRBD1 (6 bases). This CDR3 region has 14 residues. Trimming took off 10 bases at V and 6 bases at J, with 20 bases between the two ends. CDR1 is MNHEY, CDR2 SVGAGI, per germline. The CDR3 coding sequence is TGTGCCACACAAAGGACAGCGCTCACGGATACGCAGTATTTT. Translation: CATQRTALTDTQYF.

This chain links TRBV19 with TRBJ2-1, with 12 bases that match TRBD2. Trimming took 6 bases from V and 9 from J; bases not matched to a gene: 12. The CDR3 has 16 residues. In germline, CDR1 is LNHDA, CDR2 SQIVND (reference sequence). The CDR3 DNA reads TGTGCCAGTAGATCCTTTCTAGCGGGAGGGTTGGGTGAGCAGTTCTTC. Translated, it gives CASRSFLAGGLGEQFF.

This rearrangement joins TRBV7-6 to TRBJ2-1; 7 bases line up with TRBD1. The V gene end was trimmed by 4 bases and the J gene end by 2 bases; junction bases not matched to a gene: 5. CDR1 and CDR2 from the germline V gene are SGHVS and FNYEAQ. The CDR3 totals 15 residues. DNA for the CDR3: TGTGCCAGCAGCTCCAGGGGGACCACCTACAATGAGCAGTTCTTC. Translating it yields CASSSRGTTYNEQFF. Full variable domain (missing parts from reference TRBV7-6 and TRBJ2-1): GAGVSQSPRYKVTKRGQDVALRCDPISGHVSLYWYRQALGQGPEFLTYFNYEAQQDKSGLPNDRFSAERPEGSISTLTIQRTEQRDSAMYRCASSSRGTTYNEQFFGPGTRLTVL.

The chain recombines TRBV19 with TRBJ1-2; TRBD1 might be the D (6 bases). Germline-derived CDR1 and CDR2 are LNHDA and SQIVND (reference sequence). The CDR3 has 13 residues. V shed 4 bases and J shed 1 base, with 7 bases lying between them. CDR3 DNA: TGTGCCAGTAGTAAACAGGGTAACTATGGCTACACCTTC. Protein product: CASSKQGNYGYTF.

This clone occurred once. The CDR3 DNA reads TGTGCCAGCAGCTTGCGCCTACAGCCAACTAGCACAGATACGCAGTATTTT. This translates into CASSLRLQPTSTDTQYF. The chain combines TRBV7-9 with TRBJ2-3; D gene ambiguous. The V end was cut by 3 bases, the J end by 0 bases, with 16 bases between. The germline CDR1 and CDR2 sequences are SEHNR and FQNEAQ (reference sequence). The CDR3 totals 17 residues. Combining the CDR3 with reference TRBV7-9 and TRBJ2-3 gives the whole variable domain DTGVSQNPRHKITKRGQNVTFRCDPISEHNRLYWYRQTLGQGPEFLTYFQNEAQLEKSRLLSDRFSAERPKGSFSTLEIQRTEQGDSAMYLCASSLRLQPTSTDTQYFGPGTRLTVL.

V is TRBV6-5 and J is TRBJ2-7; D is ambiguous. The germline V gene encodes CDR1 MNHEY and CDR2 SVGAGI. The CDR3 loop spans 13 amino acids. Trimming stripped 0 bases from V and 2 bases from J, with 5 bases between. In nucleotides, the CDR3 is TGTGCCAGCAGTTACTCGAACACCTACGAGCAGTACTTC. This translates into CASSYSNTYEQYF.

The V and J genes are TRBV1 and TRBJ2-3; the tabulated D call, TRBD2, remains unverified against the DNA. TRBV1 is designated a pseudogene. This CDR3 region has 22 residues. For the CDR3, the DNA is TGCACCAGCAGCCAAGCAGTAAGTACTAGCGGGACACTAATCAAGAGCACAGATACGCAGTATTTT. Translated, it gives CTSSQAVSTSGTLIKSTDTQYF.

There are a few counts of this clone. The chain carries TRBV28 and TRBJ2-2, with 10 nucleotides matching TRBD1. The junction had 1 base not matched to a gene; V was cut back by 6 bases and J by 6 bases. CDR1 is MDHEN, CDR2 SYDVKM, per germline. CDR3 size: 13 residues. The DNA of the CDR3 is TGTGCCAGCAGAGACAGGGGGCCCGGGGAGCTGTTTTTT. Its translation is CASRDRGPGELFF.

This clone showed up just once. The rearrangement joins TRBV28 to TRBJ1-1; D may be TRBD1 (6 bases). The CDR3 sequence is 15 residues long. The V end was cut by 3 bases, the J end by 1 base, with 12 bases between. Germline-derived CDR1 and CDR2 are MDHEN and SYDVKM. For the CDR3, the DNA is TGTGCCAGCAGTTTGTTCCAGGGGTGGAACACTGAAGCTTTCTTT. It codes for CASSLFQGWNTEAFF.

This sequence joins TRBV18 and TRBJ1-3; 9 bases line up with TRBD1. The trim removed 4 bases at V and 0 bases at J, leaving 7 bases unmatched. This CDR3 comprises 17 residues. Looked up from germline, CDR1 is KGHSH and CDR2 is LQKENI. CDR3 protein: CASSRGPGQGSGNTIYF. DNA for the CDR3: TGTGCCAGCTCACGCGGCCCGGGACAGGGCTCTGGAAACACCATATATTTT.

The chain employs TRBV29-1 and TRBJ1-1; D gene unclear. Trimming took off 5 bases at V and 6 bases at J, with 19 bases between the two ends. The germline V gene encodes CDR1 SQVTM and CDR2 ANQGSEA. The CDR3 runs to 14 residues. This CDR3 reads CSVFVPPRRSEAFF. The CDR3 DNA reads TGCAGCGTTTTTGTGCCTCCCCGCAGGTCTGAAGCTTTCTTT.

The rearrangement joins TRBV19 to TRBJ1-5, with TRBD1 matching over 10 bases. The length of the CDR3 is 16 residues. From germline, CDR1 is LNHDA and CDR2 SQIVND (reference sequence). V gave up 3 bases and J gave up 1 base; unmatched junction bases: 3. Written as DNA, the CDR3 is TGTGCCAGTAGTATGGGGACAGGGGTCAGCAATCAGCCCCAGCATTTT. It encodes CASSMGTGVSNQPQHF.

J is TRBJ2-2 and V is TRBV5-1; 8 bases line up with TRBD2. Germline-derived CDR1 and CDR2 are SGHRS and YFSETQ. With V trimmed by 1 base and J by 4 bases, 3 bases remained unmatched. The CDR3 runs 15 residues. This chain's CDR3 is CASSLTSGFTGELFF. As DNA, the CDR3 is TGCGCCAGCAGCTTGACTAGCGGCTTCACCGGGGAGCTGTTTTTT.

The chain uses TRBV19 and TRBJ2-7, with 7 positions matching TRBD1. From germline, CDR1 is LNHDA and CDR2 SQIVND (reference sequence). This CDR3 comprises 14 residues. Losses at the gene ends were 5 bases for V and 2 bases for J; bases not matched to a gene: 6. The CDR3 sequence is CASSVTGVTYEQYF. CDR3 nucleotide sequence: TGTGCCAGTAGTGTCACAGGGGTAACCTACGAGCAGTACTTC. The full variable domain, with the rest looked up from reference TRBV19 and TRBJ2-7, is DGGITQSPKYLFRKEGQNVTLSCEQNLNHDAMYWYRQDPGQGLRLIYYSQIVNDFQKGDIAEGYSVSREKKESFPLTVTSAQKNPTAFYLCASSVTGVTYEQYFGPGTRLTVT.

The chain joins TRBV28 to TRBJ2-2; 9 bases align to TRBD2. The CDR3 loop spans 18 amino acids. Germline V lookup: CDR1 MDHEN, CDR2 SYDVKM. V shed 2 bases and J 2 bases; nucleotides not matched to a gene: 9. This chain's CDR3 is CASSLVPGLAPNTGELFF. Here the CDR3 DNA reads TGTGCCAGCAGTTTAGTACCGGGACTAGCACCAAACACCGGGGAGCTGTTTTTT.

The CDR3 is CASSLVGRRGKQYF. In nucleotides, the CDR3 is TGTGCCAGCAGCTTAGTGGGGAGGAGGGGAAAGCAGTACTTC. The chain couples TRBV5-4 to TRBJ2-7, with D perhaps matching TRBD2 (6 bases). Germline V CDR1 and CDR2: SGHNT, YYREEE (reference sequence). This CDR3 is built from 14 residues. Between the trimmed V and J ends, which lost 2 bases and 8 bases, there was a span of 17 bases.

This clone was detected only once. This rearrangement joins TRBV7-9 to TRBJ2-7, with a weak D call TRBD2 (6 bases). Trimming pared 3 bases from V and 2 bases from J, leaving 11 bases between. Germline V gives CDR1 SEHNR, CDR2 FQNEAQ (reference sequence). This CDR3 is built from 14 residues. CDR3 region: CASSLGLTTYEQYF. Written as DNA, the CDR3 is TGTGCCAGCAGCTTGGGACTGACGACCTACGAGCAGTACTTC.

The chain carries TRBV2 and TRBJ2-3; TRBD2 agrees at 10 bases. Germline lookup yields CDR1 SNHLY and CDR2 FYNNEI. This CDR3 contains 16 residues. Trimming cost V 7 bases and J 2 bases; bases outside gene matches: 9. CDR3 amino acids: CASKASGGLVTDTQYF. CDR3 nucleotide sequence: TGTGCCAGCAAAGCTAGCGGGGGCCTAGTCACAGATACGCAGTATTTT.